Listed here are 18 T cell receptor beta chains from one sample, sequenced in a study of regulatory T cells in long-lasting Graves disease. CDR3-region Arm-PCR and iRepertoire HTBI primers produced the TCR beta libraries. Each CDR3 protein is one row after TCRdb ran MiXCR on the multiplex PCR reads. Among about 430,000 distinct CDR3 sequences, around 20% were seen once, and the ten largest hold 13% to 15%. Time point: persistent/refractory GD, antithyroid drugs over 5 years with positive TRAb. PBMCs provided the RNA from which the TCR library was made. The sequencing here drew on peripheral blood mononuclear cells (PBMCs), taken when the disease was refractory, from a patient treated with antithyroid drugs. These receptors were obtained from a female donor with Graves disease.

There are many counts of this clonotype. This chain connects TRBV6-1 to TRBJ2-7; D might be TRBD2 (5 bases). With 6 bases removed from V and 4 bases from J, the gap between germline ends came to 16 bases. Germline V gene lookup returns CDR1 MNHNS and CDR2 SASEGT. The CDR3 is made up of 14 amino acids. CDR3 DNA: TGTGCCAGCAGCCTCTCGGGGTGGGCTTACGAGCAGTACTTC. Protein: CASSLSGWAYEQYF.

There are many counts of this clonotype. The chain has TRBV15 and TRBJ1-2; D gene ambiguous. Trimming stripped 1 base from V and 2 bases from J, with 11 bases between. Germline V gives CDR1 LNHNV, CDR2 YYDKDF (reference sequence). This CDR3 has 15 residues. As DNA, the CDR3 is TGTGCCACCAGCAGAGCAGGCGGCCCGAACTATGGCTACACCTTC. Translating gives CATSRAGGPNYGYTF.

This clonotype was seen many times. The J gene is TRBJ2-5, the V gene TRBV11-1; no clear D. This CDR3 contains 13 residues. Germline V lookup: CDR1 SGHAT, CDR2 FQDESV (reference sequence). V lost 5 bases and J 5 bases, leaving 12 bases between the germline ends. The CDR3 reads CASSPANSETQYF. CDR3 sequence (DNA): TGTGCCAGCAGCCCAGCTAACTCGGAGACCCAGTACTTC.

At least ten counts were recorded for this clonotype. The chain employs TRBV7-9 and TRBJ2-5; 8 bases fit TRBD2. Germline V gene data show CDR1 as SEHNR and CDR2 as FQNEAQ (reference sequence). The V and J ends lost 4 bases and 0 bases, in that order; junction bases with no gene match: 4. The CDR3 runs to 15 residues. CDR3 nucleotide sequence: TGTGCCAGCAGCTCGAGCGGGAGCTACCAAGAGACCCAGTACTTC. This codes for CASSSSGSYQETQYF.

This clonotype appeared a few times. The V and J genes are TRBV18 and TRBJ2-5, with 9 bases that match TRBD2. The V gene end was trimmed by 0 bases and the J gene end by 7 bases; junction bases not matched to a gene: 9. From germline, CDR1 is KGHSH and CDR2 LQKENI. This CDR3 is 16 amino acids long. CDR3 bases: TGTGCCAGCTCACCACCTTTAGCGGGAGACATAGTGACCCAGTACTTC. Translated: CASSPPLAGDIVTQYF.

This clonotype was counted between two and nine times. In DNA, the CDR3 is TGCGCCAGCAGACGGACAGTTGAAGAGACCCAGTACTTC. Residues: CASRRTVEETQYF. This sequence joins TRBV5-1 and TRBJ2-5; D possibly corresponds to TRBD1 (6 bases). The ends were cut back, 5 bases at V and 3 bases at J, with 11 bases in the middle. Germline-derived CDR1 and CDR2 are SGHRS and YFSETQ. The CDR3 extends over 13 amino acids.

This clonotype was recorded at least ten times. The chain carries TRBV7-9 and TRBJ2-7; a weak D match, TRBD1 (6 bases). V was clipped by 1 base and J by 1 base, with 8 bases between them. CDR3 length: 14 residues. CDR1 SEHNR and CDR2 FQNEAQ come from the germline V gene (reference sequence). The CDR3: CASSLEQGSYEQYF. The CDR3 DNA reads TGTGCCAGCAGCTTAGAACAGGGTTCCTACGAGCAGTACTTC.

V and J are TRBV20-1 and TRBJ1-4, with 10 bases fitting TRBD1. The CDR3 covers 11 residues. Germline V CDR1 and CDR2: DFQATT, SNEGSKA (reference sequence). The V gene end was trimmed by 6 bases and the J gene end by 9 bases; junction bases not matched to a gene: 1. CDR3 nucleotides: TGCAGTGCGGGACAGGGGAAAAAACTGTTTTTT. Protein product: CSAGQGKKLFF.

This clonotype was recorded many times. This CDR3 is CASSLGSQWNYGYTF. The CDR3 region has the DNA TGTGCCAGCAGTTTGGGGTCACAGTGGAACTATGGCTACACCTTC. The gene calls are TRBV28 and TRBJ1-2; D not certain. The length of the CDR3 is 15 residues. Germline assignment: CDR1 MDHEN and CDR2 SYDVKM. Trimming removed 3 bases from V and 2 bases from J, with 13 bases in between.

This clonotype was observed a single time. The rearrangement links TRBV20-1 to TRBJ2-2, with D perhaps matching TRBD2 (6 bases). Trimming took 6 bases from V and 4 from J, leaving 18 bases between them. CDR1 is DFQATT and CDR2 is SNEGSKA in the germline V gene (reference sequence). This CDR3 has 15 amino acids. CDR3 nucleotide sequence: TGCAGTGCCAAAGATGGAGGGTTGGGCACCGGGGAGCTGTTTTTT. It encodes CSAKDGGLGTGELFF.

In its sample, this clonotype was seen many times. The J gene is TRBJ1-5, the V gene TRBV28; 7 bases align to TRBD1. Unmatched junction bases numbered 8, after V lost 5 bases and J lost 4 bases. The germline gives CDR1 MDHEN, CDR2 SYDVKM. This CDR3 is built from 15 residues. CDR3 in DNA: TGTGCCAGCAGTACAGGGGCCGACATTAATCAGCCCCAGCATTTT. It specifies CASSTGADINQPQHF.

This clonotype came up many times. The rearrangement uses TRBV3-1 and TRBJ1-1; D ambiguous. Between the trimmed V and J ends, which lost 4 bases and 0 bases, there was a span of 12 bases. The length of the CDR3 is 15 residues. Germline V lookup: CDR1 LGHDT, CDR2 YNNKEL (reference sequence). This CDR3 reads CASSRGSSMNTEAFF. In DNA, the CDR3 is TGTGCCAGCAGCCGAGGGTCCTCCATGAACACTGAAGCTTTCTTT.

This clonotype was seen at least ten times. The V and J genes are TRBV29-1 and TRBJ2-7, with D possibly being TRBD1 or TRBD2 (5 bases each). The length of the CDR3 is 14 residues. V was pared by 6 bases and J by 0 bases, with 15 bases between. Germline CDR1 is SQVTM and CDR2 is ANQGSEA. CDR3 amino acids: CSVGTFTSSYEQYF. CDR3 bases: TGCAGCGTCGGGACCTTCACATCCTCCTACGAGCAGTACTTC.

On this clonotype: This may come from a read error, since a much larger clone is one base off. The rearrangement links TRBV20-1 to TRBJ1-1; unclear D gene. This CDR3 contains 13 residues. In germline, CDR1 is DFQATT, CDR2 SNEGSKA (reference sequence). The CDR3 protein is CSAHTRLNTEASF. The CDR3 nucleotides are TGCAGTGCCCATACCCGATTGAACACTGAAGCTTCCTTT.

In this sample, this clonotype turned up many times. The chain is built from TRBV28 and TRBJ2-7, with TRBD1 identical over 9 bases. The CDR3 is 15 amino acids. Germline values: CDR1 MDHEN, CDR2 SYDVKM. Trimming removed 5 bases from V and 6 bases from J; junction bases left unmatched: 11. As DNA, the CDR3 is TGTGCCAGCAGTCAAGGGGACAGGGACATCGGCGAGCAGTACTTC. Its translation is CASSQGDRDIGEQYF. Based on the CDR3 plus reference TRBV28 and TRBJ2-7, the full variable domain is DVKVTQSSRYLVKRTGEKVFLECVQDMDHENMFWYRQDPGLGLRLIYFSYDVKMKEKGDIPEGYSVSREKKERFSLILESASTNQTSMYLCASSQGDRDIGEQYFGPGTRLTVT.

In this sample, this clonotype turned up a few times. V is TRBV18 and J is TRBJ2-7; either TRBD1 or TRBD2 may fit D (5 bases each). The CDR3 totals 12 residues. V lost 2 bases and J lost 7, with 9 bases in between. CDR1 and CDR2 (germline): KGHSH, LQKENI. The CDR3 DNA reads TGTGCCAGCTCACCAGGGACGGAGGAGCAGTACTTC. It yields the protein CASSPGTEEQYF.

This clonotype was counted ten times or more. This chain joins TRBV6-1 and TRBJ2-3; D uncertain. Germline loops: CDR1 MNHNS, CDR2 SASEGT. The CDR3 covers 13 residues. Trimming took off 5 bases at V and 6 bases at J, with 12 bases between the two ends. DNA of the CDR3: TGTGCCAGCAGTCTCTTCACAATGGATACGCAGTATTTT. Amino acid sequence: CASSLFTMDTQYF.

This clonotype was observed at least ten times. The chain joins TRBV12-3 or TRBV12-4 to TRBJ1-1; the match to TRBD1 covers 7 bases. The CDR3 runs 15 residues. V gave up 5 bases and J gave up 0 bases; unmatched junction bases: 6. CDR3 sequence (DNA): TGTGCCAGCAGTCCACAGGGGACATTGAACACTGAAGCTTTCTTT. It codes for CASSPQGTLNTEAFF.